This T cell receptor beta chain originates from a study of CXCR3-negative and CXCR3-positive naive CD8 T cells. Study-wide points: In cryopreserved cells, CXCR3 expression partially decreased, and fresh PBMCs were used in most assays. Naive subsets showed comparable surface CD5, and TCR interaction strength was also inferred from TRB CDR3 physicochemistry.

The TRB libraries of cDNA were built by UMI-labeled 5' RACE. TCRdb re-called the 5' RACE reads and shows each CDR3 protein once, DNA omitted. This sample carries roughly 6,900 distinct CDR3 sequences, with under 1.5% going to the ten biggest clones. This CDR3 is 15 amino acids long. Germline CDR1 and CDR2: SGHRS and YFSETQ. Comments on this clonotype: Its matching antigen is unknown.

Per CD8+ T cell subset, triplicate sorts of 300,000 or so cells each were done. Input material: naive CXCR3- CD8+ T cells from blood. The subset was: CD45RO-CCR7+CD27+CD95- naive CD8+ T cells lacking CXCR3 (TNR3-). This clonotype originated in a human donor in good health. Some clones in this sample may be carry-over from other donors' samples. V gene TRBV5-1 combines with J gene TRBJ2-1; TCRdb calls TRBD2, which cannot be checked without DNA. The CDR3 reads CASSGTSGGYNEQFF. Filled out from reference TRBV5-1 and TRBJ2-1, the complete variable domain reads KAGVTQTPRYLIKTRGQQVTLSCSPISGHRSVSWYQQTPGQGLQFLFEYFSETQRNKGNFPGRFSGRQFSNSRSEMNVSTLELGDSALYLCASSGTSGGYNEQFFGPGTRLTVL.